This entry lists 23 T cell receptor beta chains sequenced from one sample in a study of identical twins. TCRdb re-called the 5' RACE reads with MiXCR, one entry per CDR3 protein. The table records about 890,000 distinct CDR3 sequences, 9% to 15% of them present only once. These records were also assigned to another study, of yellow fever vaccine responses in identical twins.

Specimen: PBMCs. The receptors here all came from a woman aged 18-35 years in good health.

This clonotype was observed many times. This chain's CDR3 is CASSFEQKNIQYF. In DNA, the CDR3 is TGTGCCAGCAGTTTCGAACAGAAAAACATTCAGTACTTC. The chain couples TRBV12-3 or TRBV12-4 to TRBJ2-4; D is undetermined. CDR3 length: 13 amino acids. V was cut by 3 bases and J by 4 bases, with 7 bases left in between.

This clonotype was seen ten or more times. This rearrangement joins TRBV20-1 to TRBJ2-3; 9 bases fit TRBD2. This CDR3 is built from 12 residues. Unmatched junction bases numbered 4, after V lost 4 bases and J lost 8 bases. Germline V gives CDR1 DFQATT, CDR2 SNEGSKA (reference sequence). The CDR3 DNA sequence: TGCAGTGCTACCACTAGCGGGTCTACGCAGTATTTT. The encoded protein is CSATTSGSTQYF.

There are a few counts of this clonotype. The rearrangement uses TRBV12-3 or TRBV12-4 and TRBJ2-7; TRBD1 matches at 10 bases. The CDR3 consists of 13 residues. V lost 4 bases, J lost 5 bases, and 2 bases stayed unmatched. In DNA form, the CDR3 reads TGTGCCAGCAGTTCGACAGGGGGCGACGAGCAGTACTTC. As protein: CASSSTGGDEQYF.

The chain's CDR3 is CASRITPNTEAFF. The CDR3 DNA follows: TGTGCCAGCAGAATAACACCGAACACTGAAGCTTTCTTT. The J gene is TRBJ1-1, the V gene TRBV6-1; D unclear. V was shortened by 6 bases and J by 1 base, with 9 bases between the two germline ends. Germline loops: CDR1 MNHNS, CDR2 SASEGT. This CDR3 spans 13 amino acids.

V is TRBV3-1 and J is TRBJ2-2, with unresolved D. This CDR3 is built from 13 residues. Germline CDR1 and CDR2: LGHDT and YNNKEL (reference sequence). Deletions cut 5 bases from V and 7 bases from J, with 11 bases between. In DNA, the CDR3 is TGTGCCAGCAGCTACACCCCACTCGGGGAGCTGTTTTTT. Residues: CASSYTPLGELFF.

This clonotype was observed many times. Here the CDR3 reads CASSPTGRTDLFEAFF. In DNA form, the CDR3 reads TGCGCCAGCAGCCCCACGGGGCGGACAGACCTATTTGAAGCTTTCTTT. The rearrangement joins TRBV4-1 to TRBJ1-1; tentatively, D is TRBD1 (6 bases). This CDR3 spans 16 amino acids. V gave up 4 bases and J gave up 7 bases, with 22 bases separating them. CDR1 is MGHRA and CDR2 is YSYEKL in the germline V gene.

The chain uses TRBV5-6 and TRBJ2-3; weak D call: TRBD2 (6 bases). CDR1 and CDR2 from the germline V gene are SGHDT and YYEEEE. V lost 2 bases and J lost 2, with 15 bases in between. The CDR3 extends over 16 amino acids. The CDR3 bases are TGTGCCAGCAGCTTTCTCTTATCGGGGGTCACAGATACGCAGTATTTT. Protein sequence: CASSFLLSGVTDTQYF.

This clonotype turned up a few times. The chain is built from TRBV2 and TRBJ2-1, with 7 bases identical to TRBD1. This CDR3 is built from 11 residues. Per the germline V gene, CDR1 is SNHLY and CDR2 is FYNNEI. The ends lost 5 bases at V and 13 bases at J; junction bases unmatched: 5. The CDR3 DNA reads TGTGCCAGCAGTACTGACAGGGACCAGTTCTTC. Residues: CASSTDRDQFF.

This clonotype was seen a few times. J is TRBJ2-7 and V is TRBV29-1, with D uncertain. Germline CDR1 and CDR2: SQVTM and ANQGSEA. This CDR3 is built from 12 residues. Trimming stripped 3 bases from V and 3 bases from J, with 9 bases between. The DNA for the CDR3 is TGCAGCGTTGAGACCAGAAGCTACGAGCAGTACTTC. Its protein product is CSVETRSYEQYF.

This chain joins TRBV20-1 and TRBJ2-5, with TRBD2 matching over 7 bases. Germline CDR1 reads DFQATT; CDR2 reads SNEGSKA (reference sequence). There are 15 residues in the CDR3. V shed 1 base and J 4 bases; nucleotides not matched to a gene: 9. This chain's CDR3 is CSARVPRASGETQYF. As DNA, the CDR3 is TGCAGTGCTAGAGTCCCGAGGGCTAGCGGAGAGACCCAGTACTTC.

Only a few counts were recorded for this clonotype. The rearrangement links TRBV29-1 to TRBJ2-7; 9 bases align to TRBD2. The ends lost 7 bases at V and 4 bases at J; junction bases unmatched: 11. The CDR3 contains 14 residues. Germline V lookup: CDR1 SQVTM, CDR2 ANQGSEA. The CDR3 protein is CSATGGRASYEQYF. CDR3 bases: TGCAGCGCCACTGGCGGGAGGGCCTCATACGAGCAGTACTTC.

The chain uses TRBV7-2 and TRBJ2-4, with D perhaps matching TRBD2 (7 bases). The V end lost 1 base, the J end lost 3 bases, and 13 bases lay between the germline ends. CDR1 is SGHTA, CDR2 FQGNSA, per germline. This CDR3 is built from 16 residues. The CDR3: CASSLEGGGVKNIQYF. CDR3 coding DNA: TGTGCCAGCAGCTTAGAAGGGGGGGGAGTCAAAAACATTCAGTACTTC.

In its sample, this clonotype was seen a few times. J is TRBJ2-5 and V is TRBV5-6, with D possibly TRBD2 on 5 matching bases. The germline V gene has CDR1 SGHDT and CDR2 YYEEEE. Trimming removed 5 bases from V and 1 base from J, with 12 bases in between. The CDR3 has 14 amino acids. The CDR3, as DNA: TGTGCCAGCAGTCTGCCCCTAGCCCAAGAGACCCAGTACTTC. This codes for CASSLPLAQETQYF.

There are many counts of this clonotype. J is TRBJ1-4 and V is TRBV7-6, with no clear D. V lost 2 bases, J lost 8 bases, and 9 bases lay in between. The CDR3 has 13 amino acids. Germline CDR1 and CDR2: SGHVS and FNYEAQ. DNA for the CDR3: TGTGCCAGCAGCTTAAACCTGGGGGAAAAACTGTTTTTT. It encodes CASSLNLGEKLFF. The full variable domain, rest sourced from reference TRBV7-6 and TRBJ1-4, is GAGVSQSPRYKVTKRGQDVALRCDPISGHVSLYWYRQALGQGPEFLTYFNYEAQQDKSGLPNDRFSAERPEGSISTLTIQRTEQRDSAMYRCASSLNLGEKLFFGSGTQLSVL.

This clonotype was counted only a few times. CDR3 residues: CASSRDDVATGELFF. The CDR3 DNA is TGTGCCAGCAGCCGGGACGACGTGGCTACCGGGGAGCTGTTTTTT. The rearrangement uses TRBV13 and TRBJ2-2; tentatively, D is TRBD1 or TRBD2 (5 bases each). CDR1 PRHDT and CDR2 FYEKMQ come from the germline V gene (reference sequence). The V gene lost 5 bases and the J gene lost 5 bases, with 15 bases spanning the gap. The CDR3 runs 15 residues.

Only a few counts were recorded for this clonotype. The chain combines TRBV28 with TRBJ2-1; a weak D match, TRBD1 (5 bases). Germline CDR1 and CDR2: MDHEN and SYDVKM. CDR3 length: 16 amino acids. Trimming stripped 8 bases from V and 4 bases from J, with 21 bases between. CDR3 nucleotide sequence: TGTGCCAGCTCTTCTAATGGGGCAGAAATTTACAATGAGCAGTTCTTC. Translation: CASSSNGAEIYNEQFF.

This clonotype was recorded a few times. The chain employs TRBV5-1 and TRBJ2-1; 7 positions match TRBD1. This CDR3 contains 13 residues. The germline V gene encodes CDR1 SGHRS and CDR2 YFSETQ. The trim removed 4 bases at V and 12 bases at J, leaving 10 bases unmatched. CDR3 DNA: TGCGCCAGCAGCCGGACAGGACATTTAGGGCAGTTCTTC. Residues: CASSRTGHLGQFF.

The V and J genes are TRBV6-1 and TRBJ1-5; 8 bases match TRBD1. The CDR3 is 18 residues long. The germline CDR1 and CDR2 sequences are MNHNS and SASEGT. Germline trimming cut 6 bases from V and 0 bases from J; bases unmatched to any gene: 13. CDR3 in amino acids: CASRDRGSPIYSNQPQHF. CDR3 nucleotides: TGTGCCAGCAGAGACAGGGGCTCTCCTATCTATAGCAATCAGCCCCAGCATTTT.

The chain uses TRBV4-1 and TRBJ1-2, with D unresolved. Germline lookup yields CDR1 MGHRA and CDR2 YSYEKL. The CDR3 contains 14 residues. Between the trimmed V and J ends, which lost 4 bases and 0 bases, there was a span of 9 bases. In DNA, the CDR3 is TGCGCCAGCAGCCCCGACCCTACTAACTATGGCTACACCTTC. Amino acids: CASSPDPTNYGYTF.

This clonotype has only a few counts. The chain uses TRBV18 and TRBJ2-7; 13 positions agree with TRBD2. Germline V gene data show CDR1 as KGHSH and CDR2 as LQKENI. There are 16 residues in the CDR3. The ends lost 0 bases at V and 3 bases at J; junction bases unmatched: 2. The CDR3 reads CASSPPTSGRNYEQYF. In nucleotides, the CDR3 is TGTGCCAGCTCACCACCGACTAGCGGGAGGAACTACGAGCAGTACTTC. Drawing the rest from reference TRBV18 and TRBJ2-7, the complete variable domain is NAGVMQNPRHLVRRRGQEARLRCSPMKGHSHVYWYRQLPEEGLKFMVYLQKENIIDESGMPKERFSAEFPKEGPSILRIQQVVRGDSAAYFCASSPPTSGRNYEQYFGPGTRLTVT.

In its sample, this clonotype was seen a few times. The chain uses TRBV6-5 and TRBJ2-1; possible D gene TRBD2, 6 bases. The V end lost 5 bases, the J end lost 2 bases, and 19 bases lay between the germline ends. CDR3 size: 17 residues. Per germline, CDR1 MNHEY and CDR2 SVGAGI. In nucleotides, the CDR3 is TGTGCCAGCAGTCACCGTGGGCGGGGACTCACCTACAATGAGCAGTTCTTC. This encodes CASSHRGRGLTYNEQFF.

This clonotype was counted many times. The chain uses TRBV20-1 and TRBJ2-7; 8 bases match TRBD2. Germline CDR1 DFQATT, CDR2 SNEGSKA (reference sequence). J lost 3 bases, V lost 1 base, and 2 bases had no gene match. The CDR3 is made up of 13 amino acids. CDR3 nucleotide sequence: TGCAGTGCTAGAGTCGGGGGGGTCTACGAGCAGTACTTC. Translating gives CSARVGGVYEQYF.

This clonotype was counted ten times or more. The CDR3 spells CASSPLGGSYNEQFF. In DNA, the CDR3 is TGTGCCAGCAGTCCCCTCGGGGGGTCGTACAATGAGCAGTTCTTC. The chain carries TRBV18 and TRBJ2-1; 7 bases line up with TRBD2. CDR3 size: 15 residues. J lost 4 bases, V lost 8 bases, and 11 bases had no gene match. Germline V lookup: CDR1 KGHSH, CDR2 LQKENI.